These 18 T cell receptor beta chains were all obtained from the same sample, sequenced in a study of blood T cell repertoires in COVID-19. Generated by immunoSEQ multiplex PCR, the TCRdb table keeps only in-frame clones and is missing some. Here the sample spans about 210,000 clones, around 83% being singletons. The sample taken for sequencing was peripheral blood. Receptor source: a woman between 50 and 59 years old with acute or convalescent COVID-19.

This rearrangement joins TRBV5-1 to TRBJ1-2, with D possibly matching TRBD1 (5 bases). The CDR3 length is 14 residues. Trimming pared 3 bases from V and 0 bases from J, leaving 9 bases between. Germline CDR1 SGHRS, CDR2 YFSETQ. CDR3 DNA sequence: TGCGCCAGCAGCTCAGGGTCAACTAACTATGGCTACACCTTC. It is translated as CASSSGSTNYGYTF.

The CDR3 sequence: CATSRGGFDRDIQYF. For the CDR3, the DNA is TGTGCCACCAGCAGAGGGGGCTTTGATCGGGACATTCAGTACTTC. The chain links TRBV15 to TRBJ2-4; D is possibly TRBD1 (5 bases). The V end was cut by 1 base, the J end by 8 bases, with 15 bases between. Per germline, CDR1 LNHNV and CDR2 YYDKDF (reference sequence). This CDR3 contains 15 residues.

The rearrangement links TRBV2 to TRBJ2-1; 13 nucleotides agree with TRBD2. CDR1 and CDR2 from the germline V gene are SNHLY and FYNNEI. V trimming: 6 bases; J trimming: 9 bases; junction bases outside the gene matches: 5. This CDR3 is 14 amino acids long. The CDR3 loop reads CASSGTSGISEQFF. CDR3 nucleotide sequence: TGTGCCAGCAGCGGGACTAGCGGGATAAGTGAGCAGTTCTTC.

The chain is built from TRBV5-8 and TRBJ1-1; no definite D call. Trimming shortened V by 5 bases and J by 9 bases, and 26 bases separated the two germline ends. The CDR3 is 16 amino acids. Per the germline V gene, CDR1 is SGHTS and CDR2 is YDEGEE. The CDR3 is CASRFPRPPQQAQAFF. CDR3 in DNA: TGTGCCAGCAGATTCCCTCGGCCTCCACAACAAGCGCAAGCTTTCTTT.

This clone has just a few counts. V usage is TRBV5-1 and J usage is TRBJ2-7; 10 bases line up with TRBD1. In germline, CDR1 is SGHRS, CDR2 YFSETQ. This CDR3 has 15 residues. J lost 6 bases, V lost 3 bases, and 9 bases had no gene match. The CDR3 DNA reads TGCGCCAGCAGCTCCCGGACAGGGGGATTCAGCGAGCAGTACTTC. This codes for CASSSRTGGFSEQYF.

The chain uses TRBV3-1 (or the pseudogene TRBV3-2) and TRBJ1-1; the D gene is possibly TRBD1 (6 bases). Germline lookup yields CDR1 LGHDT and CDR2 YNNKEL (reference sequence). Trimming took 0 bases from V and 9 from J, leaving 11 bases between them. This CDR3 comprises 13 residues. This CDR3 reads CASSQDIGGKAFF. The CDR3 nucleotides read TGTGCCAGCAGCCAAGATATAGGGGGAAAAGCTTTCTTT.

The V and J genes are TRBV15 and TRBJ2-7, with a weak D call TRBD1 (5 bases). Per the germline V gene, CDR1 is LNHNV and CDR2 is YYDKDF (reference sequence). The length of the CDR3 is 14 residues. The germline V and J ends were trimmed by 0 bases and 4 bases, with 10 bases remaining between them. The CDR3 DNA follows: TGTGCCACCAGCAGAGATGCGACAGCTTACGAGCAGTACTTC. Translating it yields CATSRDATAYEQYF. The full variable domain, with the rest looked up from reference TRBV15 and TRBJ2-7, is DAMVIQNPRYQVTQFGKPVTLSCSQTLNHNVMYWYQQKSSQAPKLLFHYYDKDFNNEADTPDNFQSRRPNTSFCFLDIRSPGLGDTAMYLCATSRDATAYEQYFGPGTRLTVT.

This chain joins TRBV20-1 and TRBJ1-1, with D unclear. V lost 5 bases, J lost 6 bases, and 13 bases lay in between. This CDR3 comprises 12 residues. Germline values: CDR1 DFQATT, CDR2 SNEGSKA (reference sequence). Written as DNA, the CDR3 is TGCAGTGCTGGTGGTTCGTTCGCTGAAGCTTTCTTT. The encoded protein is CSAGGSFAEAFF.

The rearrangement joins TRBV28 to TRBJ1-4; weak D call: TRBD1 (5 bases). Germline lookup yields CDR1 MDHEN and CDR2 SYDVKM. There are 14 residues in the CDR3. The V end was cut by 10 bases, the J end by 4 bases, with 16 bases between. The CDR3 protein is CATLLGGVNEKLFF. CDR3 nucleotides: TGTGCCACCCTCCTCGGGGGGGTTAATGAAAAACTGTTTTTT.

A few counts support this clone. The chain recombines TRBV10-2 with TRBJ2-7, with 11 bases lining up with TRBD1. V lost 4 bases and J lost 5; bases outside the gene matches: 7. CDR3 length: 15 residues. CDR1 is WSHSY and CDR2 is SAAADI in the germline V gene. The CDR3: CASSGGTGGLDEQYF. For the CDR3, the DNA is TGCGCCAGCAGTGGCGGGACAGGGGGTCTGGACGAGCAGTACTTC.

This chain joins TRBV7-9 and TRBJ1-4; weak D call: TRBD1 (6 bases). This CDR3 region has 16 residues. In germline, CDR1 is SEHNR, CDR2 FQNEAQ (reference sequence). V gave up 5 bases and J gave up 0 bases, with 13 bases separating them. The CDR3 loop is CASSTSTGSTNEKLFF. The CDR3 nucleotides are TGTGCCAGCAGCACCTCGACAGGCTCAACTAATGAAAAACTGTTTTTT.

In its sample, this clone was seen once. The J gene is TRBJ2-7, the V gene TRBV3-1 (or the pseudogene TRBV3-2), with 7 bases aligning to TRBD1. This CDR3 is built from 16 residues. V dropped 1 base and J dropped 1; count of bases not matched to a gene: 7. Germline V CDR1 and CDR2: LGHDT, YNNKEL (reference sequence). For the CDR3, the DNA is TGTGCCAGCAGCCAAGGATTGGGACAGATTTCCTACGAGCAGTACTTC. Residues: CASSQGLGQISYEQYF.

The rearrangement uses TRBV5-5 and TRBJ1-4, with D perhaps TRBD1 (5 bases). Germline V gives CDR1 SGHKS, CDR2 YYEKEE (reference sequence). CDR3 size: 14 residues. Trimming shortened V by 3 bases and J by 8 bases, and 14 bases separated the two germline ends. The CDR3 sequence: CASSSGIVEEKLFF. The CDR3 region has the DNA TGTGCCAGCAGCTCAGGGATTGTCGAGGAAAAACTGTTTTTT.

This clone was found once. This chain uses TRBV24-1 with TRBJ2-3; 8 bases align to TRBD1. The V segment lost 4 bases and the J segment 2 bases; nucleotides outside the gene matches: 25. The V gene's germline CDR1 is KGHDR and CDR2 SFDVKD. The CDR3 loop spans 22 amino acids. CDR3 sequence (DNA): TGTGCCACCAGTGACCCGGACAGGGTTCAAGCATACGCGGGGCGTGACACAGATACGCAGTATTTT. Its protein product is CATSDPDRVQAYAGRDTDTQYF.

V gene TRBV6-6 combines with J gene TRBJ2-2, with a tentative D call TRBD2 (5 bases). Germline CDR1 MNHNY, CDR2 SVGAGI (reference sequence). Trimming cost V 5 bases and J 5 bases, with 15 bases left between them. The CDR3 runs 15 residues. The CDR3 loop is CASSRIWTGTGELFF. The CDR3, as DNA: TGTGCCAGCAGTCGGATATGGACGGGGACCGGGGAGCTGTTTTTT.

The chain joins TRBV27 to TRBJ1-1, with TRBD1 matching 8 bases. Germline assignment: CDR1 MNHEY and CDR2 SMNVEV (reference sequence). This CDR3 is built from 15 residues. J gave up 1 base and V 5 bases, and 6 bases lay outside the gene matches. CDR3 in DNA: TGTGCCAGCAGTCCGGGGACAGGACAGAACACTGAAGCTTTCTTT. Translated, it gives CASSPGTGQNTEAFF.

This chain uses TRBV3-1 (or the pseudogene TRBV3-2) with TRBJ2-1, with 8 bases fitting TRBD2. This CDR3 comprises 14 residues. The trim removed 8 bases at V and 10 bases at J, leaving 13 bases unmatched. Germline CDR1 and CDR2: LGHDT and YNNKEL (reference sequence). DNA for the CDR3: TGTGCCAGCTCCTTATCAGCGGGGGTAAGGGAGCAGTTCTTC. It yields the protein CASSLSAGVREQFF.

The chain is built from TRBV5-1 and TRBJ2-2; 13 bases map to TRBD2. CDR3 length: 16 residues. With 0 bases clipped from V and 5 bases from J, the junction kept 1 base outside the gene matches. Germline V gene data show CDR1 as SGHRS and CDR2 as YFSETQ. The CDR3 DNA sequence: TGCGCCAGCAGCTTGGGACTAGCGGGAGGAACCGGGGAGCTGTTTTTT. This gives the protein CASSLGLAGGTGELFF.